These 7 T cell receptor beta chains were all obtained from the same sample, sequenced in a study of blood T cell repertoires in COVID-19. Repertoires were generated with immunoSEQ multiplex PCR, while TCRdb's copy carries only in-frame clones and drops some. The repertoire holds about 280,000 clones, with roughly 90% as singletons. The sequencing sample was made of peripheral blood. Receptors were obtained from a man aged 18 to 30 with active or convalescent COVID-19.

This chain joins TRBV7-9 and TRBJ2-1; perhaps TRBD2 as D (6 bases). V dropped 5 bases and J dropped 7 bases, with 24 bases sitting between them. CDR3 length: 17 amino acids. From germline, CDR1 is SEHNR and CDR2 FQNEAQ (reference sequence). CDR3 coding DNA: TGTGCCAGCAGCCGGATGGGGGGTCCTGACTATAGGAATGAGCAGTTCTTC. Translating it yields CASSRMGGPDYRNEQFF. Complete variable domain (other parts from reference TRBV7-9 and TRBJ2-1): DTGVSQNPRHKITKRGQNVTFRCDPISEHNRLYWYRQTLGQGPEFLTYFQNEAQLEKSRLLSDRFSAERPKGSFSTLEIQRTEQGDSAMYLCASSRMGGPDYRNEQFFGPGTRLTVL.

In DNA form, the CDR3 reads TGTGCCAGCAGGCTTACAGGGGGCGCCGGCAATGAGCAGTTCTTC. This codes for CASRLTGGAGNEQFF. V usage is TRBV27 and J usage is TRBJ2-1, with TRBD1 matching 9 bases. The V and J ends lost 6 bases and 6 bases, in that order; junction bases with no gene match: 9. The germline CDR1 and CDR2 sequences are MNHEY and SMNVEV (reference sequence). The CDR3 runs to 15 residues.

The CDR3 loop is CASSLEGPYEQYF. The CDR3 DNA is TGCGCCAGCAGCTTGGAGGGGCCCTACGAGCAGTACTTC. The chain combines TRBV5-1 with TRBJ2-7, with a weak D call TRBD1 (5 bases). Germline V lookup: CDR1 SGHRS, CDR2 YFSETQ. This CDR3 region has 13 residues. V lost 0 bases and J lost 2, with 6 bases in between.

The CDR3 DNA follows: TGTGCCAGCAGTTACTCCCCGACAGGGGTGGTCACTGAAGCTTTCTTT. This encodes CASSYSPTGVVTEAFF. J is TRBJ1-1 and V is TRBV6-5, with 8 bases matching TRBD1. The germline V gene has CDR1 MNHEY and CDR2 SVGAGI. V shed 0 bases, J shed 4 bases, and the junction held 7 bases outside the gene matches. This CDR3 region has 16 residues.

This clone came up a few times. This chain connects TRBV2 to TRBJ2-7, with D possibly being TRBD2 (5 bases). Germline V gene data show CDR1 as SNHLY and CDR2 as FYNNEI. V gave up 9 bases and J gave up 0 bases, with 12 bases separating them. The CDR3 length is 13 residues. The CDR3 sequence is CASETGTSYEQYF. The DNA for the CDR3 is TGTGCCAGTGAAACGGGAACCTCCTACGAGCAGTACTTC.

J is TRBJ2-3 and V is TRBV19; 7 bases match TRBD2. The trim removed 2 bases at V and 5 bases at J, leaving 7 bases unmatched. The CDR3 length is 15 residues. CDR1 is LNHDA, CDR2 SQIVND, per germline (reference sequence). The CDR3 DNA reads TGTGCCAGTAGTATAAGTAGCGGGTCAAGAGATACGCAGTATTTT. This sequence encodes CASSISSGSRDTQYF.

The chain recombines TRBV12-3 or TRBV12-4 with TRBJ1-6; TRBD1 agrees at 8 bases. With 5 bases clipped from V and 7 bases from J, the junction kept 1 base outside the gene matches. This CDR3 has 13 residues. The CDR3 coding sequence is TGTGCCAGCAGTCAGGGGGCAAATTCACCCCTCCACTTT. It codes for CASSQGANSPLHF.